Shown below are 9 T cell receptor beta chains from a single sample sequenced in a study of cytomegalovirus exposure and HLA in healthy donors. The data were produced by immunoSEQ multiplex PCR, yet TCRdb's version contains in-frame clones alone and is incomplete. Here the sample spans about 220,000 clones, 87% being singletons. Sequenced: PBMCs. The receptor source for this set is a man younger than 35 in good health and CMV-seronegative.

The chain combines TRBV29-1 with TRBJ2-1; 9 bases agree with TRBD2. V shed 3 bases, J shed 0 bases, and the junction held 0 bases outside the gene matches. Germline V gives CDR1 SQVTM, CDR2 ANQGSEA. CDR3 length: 14 amino acids. CDR3 bases: TGCAGCGTTGATAGCGGGGGCTCCTACAATGAGCAGTTCTTC. Protein sequence: CSVDSGGSYNEQFF.

V gene TRBV11-3 combines with J gene TRBJ2-2; 8 bases line up with TRBD1. V trimming: 1 base; J trimming: 6 bases; junction bases outside the gene matches: 4. The CDR3 loop spans 15 amino acids. The germline gives CDR1 SGHNT, CDR2 YENEEA. This CDR3 is CASSLGQGAAGELFF. The CDR3 DNA reads TGTGCCAGCAGCTTAGGGCAGGGGGCAGCCGGGGAGCTGTTTTTT. The entire variable domain, with the rest obtained from reference TRBV11-3 and TRBJ2-2, is as follows: EAGVVQSPRYKIIEKKQPVAFWCNPISGHNTLYWYLQNLGQGPELLIRYENEEAVDDSQLPKDRFSAERLKGVDSTLKIQPAELGDSAVYLCASSLGQGAAGELFFGEGSRLTVL.

V is TRBV19 and J is TRBJ2-3; 9 bases are a match to TRBD1. With 5 bases clipped from V and 4 bases from J, the junction kept 1 base outside the gene matches. The CDR3 runs to 13 residues. Germline V CDR1 and CDR2: LNHDA, SQIVND (reference sequence). The CDR3 region is CASSRDRADTQYF. The CDR3 region has the DNA TGTGCCAGTAGTCGGGACAGGGCAGATACGCAGTATTTT. The full variable domain, in which reference TRBV19 and TRBJ2-3 provide the parts outside the CDR3, is DGGITQSPKYLFRKEGQNVTLSCEQNLNHDAMYWYRQDPGQGLRLIYYSQIVNDFQKGDIAEGYSVSREKKESFPLTVTSAQKNPTAFYLCASSRDRADTQYFGPGTRLTVL.

There are a few counts of this clone. J is TRBJ1-2 and V is TRBV14, with 7 bases that match TRBD1. The CDR3 spans 14 residues. Germline V gene sequence: CDR1 SGHDN, CDR2 FVKESK. V was clipped by 4 bases and J by 7 bases; unmatched bases: 9. The CDR3 loop is CASSRQTGTGGYTF. The DNA of the CDR3 is TGTGCCAGCAGCCGTCAGACAGGGACGGGTGGCTACACCTTC.

The rearrangement links TRBV28 to TRBJ2-7, with TRBD2 as a possible D gene (5 bases). Trimming shortened V by 6 bases and J by 3 bases, and 15 bases separated the two germline ends. This CDR3 comprises 14 residues. Germline CDR1 is MDHEN and CDR2 is SYDVKM. CDR3 amino acids: CASSRGLSNYEQYF. The CDR3 bases are TGTGCCAGCAGCCGCGGGTTATCGAACTACGAGCAGTACTTC.

The chain combines TRBV4-1 with TRBJ2-3; 8 nucleotides align to TRBD1. The CDR3 covers 15 residues. CDR1 and CDR2 from the germline V gene are MGHRA and YSYEKL. The V gene end was trimmed by 5 bases and the J gene end by 4 bases; junction bases not matched to a gene: 8. For the CDR3, the DNA is TGCGCCAGCAGCTCCCGGACAGGGTGGTCAGATACGCAGTATTTT. Protein: CASSSRTGWSDTQYF.

The chain is built from TRBV6-5 and TRBJ2-4; D might be TRBD2 (6 bases). Trimming took 6 bases from V and 0 from J, leaving 12 bases between them. CDR1 is MNHEY and CDR2 is SVGAGI in the germline V gene. CDR3 length: 15 residues. CDR3 DNA: TGTGCCAGCAGCGGAGGGACGTTAGCCAAAAACATTCAGTACTTC. Translating it yields CASSGGTLAKNIQYF.

The V call is TRBV18, the J call TRBJ2-7, with a possible D match to TRBD2 (6 bases). Trimming left V 6 bases short and J 0 bases short, with 12 bases between. The CDR3 spans 14 residues. Germline CDR1 reads KGHSH; CDR2 reads LQKENI. DNA of the CDR3: TGTGCCAGCTCCCCCATCGGGGGCTCCTACGAGCAGTACTTC. Translating gives CASSPIGGSYEQYF.

The chain has TRBV5-4 and TRBJ2-1; 14 nucleotides align to TRBD2. After removal of 4 bases from V and 9 bases from J, the junction contained 6 bases not matched to a gene. This CDR3 region has 15 residues. Germline V gives CDR1 SGHNT, CDR2 YYREEE (reference sequence). This chain's CDR3 is CASSQGLAGVGEQFF. CDR3 DNA sequence: TGTGCCAGCAGCCAGGGACTAGCGGGAGTGGGTGAGCAGTTCTTC.